One sample yielded the 2 T cell receptor beta chains listed below, sequenced in a study of long-term antiretroviral therapy in people with HIV. The libraries were made with immunoSEQ v3.0 at survey level. The repertoire was sequenced with immunoSEQ multiplex PCR; TCRdb's copy has only in-frame clones and lacks some. The data contain tens of thousands of clones, approximately 90% of them seen just once; the ten biggest clones take up about 8%. The sequencing used unsorted PBMCs, collected 3.2 years before starting antiretroviral therapy. The receptors shown here come from a man in his forties or fifties with HIV.

The chain links TRBV7-2 to TRBJ2-5; D is perhaps TRBD2 (5 bases). Trimming removed 1 base at V and 5 bases at J, with 11 bases between. The CDR3 loop spans 14 amino acids. Germline V gives CDR1 SGHTA, CDR2 FQGNSA. The DNA of the CDR3 is TGTGCCAGCAGCTTAGGGGCTAGCTTTGAGACCCAGTACTTC. Translated, it gives CASSLGASFETQYF.

The table lists this clone with a few counts. This chain connects TRBV18 to TRBJ1-5; possible D gene TRBD1, 5 bases. CDR1 is KGHSH and CDR2 is LQKENI in the germline V gene. CDR3 length equals 15 residues. The germline V and J ends were trimmed by 6 bases and 7 bases, with 19 bases remaining between them. Here the CDR3 DNA reads TGTGCCAGCTCGTTGATGCAGGGCCAAGGACAGCCCCAGCATTTT. It encodes CASSLMQGQGQPQHF.